Presented here are 7 T cell receptor beta chains from one specimen sequenced in a study of molecular identifiers for immune sequencing clone quantification. TCRdb re-called the PCR reads through MiXCR, storing one row per CDR3 protein. The sample records roughly 90,000 distinct CDR3 sequences, about 20% being singletons. Sequenced input: naive CD8+ T cells from blood, with Jurkat cell RNA spiked in. As to subset: FACS-sorted CD8+CD4-CCR7+CD45RA+ naive T cells. These receptors came from a human donor in good health. Some libraries in this study had Jurkat cell RNA spiked in.

This clonotype has a count of ten or more. This chain joins TRBV10-3 and TRBJ1-1; a possible D gene is TRBD1 (5 bases). The germline V gene has CDR1 ENHRY and CDR2 SYGVKD. V lost 10 bases and J lost 4, with 10 bases in between. The CDR3 is 11 amino acids. CDR3: CATGGGTEAFF. As DNA, the CDR3 is TGTGCCACTGGGGGAGGCACTGAAGCTTTCTTT.

This clonotype was picked up many times. The chain has TRBV28 and TRBJ2-5, with no clear D. Trimming stripped 7 bases from V and 2 bases from J, with 11 bases between. The V gene's germline CDR1 is MDHEN and CDR2 SYDVKM. CDR3 length: 13 residues. The CDR3 DNA sequence: TGTGCCAGCAACATCGCGGAACAAGAGACCCAGTACTTC. It translates to CASNIAEQETQYF.

This clonotype was counted many times. DNA of the CDR3: TGCGCCAGCAGCCACGGACTAGCGGGAGCGCCTCCCTACGAGCAGTACTTC. Its translation: CASSHGLAGAPPYEQYF. The chain carries TRBV4-3 and TRBJ2-7, with TRBD2 matching 13 bases. The CDR3 has 17 residues. Per germline, CDR1 LGHNA and CDR2 YSLEER. The ends lost 3 bases at V and 2 bases at J; junction bases unmatched: 7.

This clonotype was seen only a few times. A single base separates this from a much larger clone, so it may be a read error. V gene TRBV6-2 or TRBV6-3 combines with J gene TRBJ2-3, with 8 bases aligning to TRBD2. Germline CDR1 MNHEY, CDR2 SVGEGT. The CDR3 is made up of 13 amino acids. The CDR3 protein is CVSSYGPGLAQYF. The DNA of the CDR3 is TGTGTCAGCAGTTACGGTCCGGGACTAGCGCAGTATTTT.

The table lists this clonotype with many counts. This sequence joins TRBV28 and TRBJ2-5, with 8 bases fitting TRBD1. The CDR3 has 16 amino acids. J was trimmed by 1 base and V by 4 bases; bases with no gene match: 8. Germline-derived CDR1 and CDR2 are MDHEN and SYDVKM. The CDR3 nucleotides are TGTGCCAGCAGTTCCCGACAGGGGAGCCGCCAAGAGACCCAGTACTTC. This gives the protein CASSSRQGSRQETQYF. Drawing the rest from reference TRBV28 and TRBJ2-5, the complete variable domain is DVKVTQSSRYLVKRTGEKVFLECVQDMDHENMFWYRQDPGLGLRLIYFSYDVKMKEKGDIPEGYSVSREKKERFSLILESASTNQTSMYLCASSSRQGSRQETQYFGPGTRLLVL.

The chain has TRBV7-9 and TRBJ2-7, with D maybe TRBD1 (5 bases). Trimming left V 0 bases short and J 3 bases short, with 21 bases between. In germline, CDR1 is SEHNR, CDR2 FQNEAQ (reference sequence). This CDR3 is built from 18 residues. The DNA for the CDR3 is TGTGCCAGCAGCTTAGCGAATCCTAGGCAGGGCAACTACTACGAGCAGTACTTC. Its translation: CASSLANPRQGNYYEQYF.

With regard to this clonotype: Just one base apart from a much larger clone, this may be a read error. The rearrangement joins TRBV7-2 to TRBJ1-6, with D tentatively TRBD1 (5 bases). CDR1 SGHTA and CDR2 FQGNSA come from the germline V gene. V shed 7 bases and J shed 7 bases, with 17 bases lying between them. The CDR3 extends over 15 amino acids. Here the CDR3 reads CASTQGVLRNSPLHF. The CDR3 DNA sequence: TGTGCCAGCACCCAAGGGGTTTTAAGAAATTCACCCCTCCACTTT. The full variable domain, rest sourced from reference TRBV7-2 and TRBJ1-6, is GAGVSQSPSNKVTEKGKDVELRCDPISGHTALYWYRQSLGQGLEFLIYFQGNSAPDKSGLPSDRFSAERTGGSVSTLTIQRTQQEDSAVYLCASTQGVLRNSPLHFGNGTRLTVT.